This T cell receptor beta chain stems from a study of blood T cell repertoires in COVID-19. Study as a whole: Sites in the United States, Italy and Spain provided acute and convalescent COVID-19 samples. T cells, B-cell-depleted T cells, or PBMCs supplied cDNA or gDNA.

As handled by the study authors: Reference gene primer amplification gave estimated nucleated cell counts. The repertoire was sequenced with immunoSEQ multiplex PCR; TCRdb's copy has only in-frame clones and lacks some. V, J and clone size are taken as reported in that table, and D and trimming were inferred from the DNA itself. The repertoire holds 280,000 or so clones, with around 89% as singletons. V dropped 2 bases and J dropped 5; count of bases not matched to a gene: 15. The CDR3 has 18 amino acids. Germline CDR1 LGHDT, CDR2 YNNKEL (reference sequence). The chain joins TRBV3-1 (or the pseudogene TRBV3-2) to TRBJ2-5; 9 bases match TRBD2. The sequence was collected from a woman aged 25 to 39 who had recovered from COVID-19. The sequenced material came from peripheral blood. The CDR3 region has the DNA TGTGCCAGCAGCCAAAAAGCGGGGGGTATCGGTATTGGGGAGACCCAGTACTTC. This gives the protein CASSQKAGGIGIGETQYF.